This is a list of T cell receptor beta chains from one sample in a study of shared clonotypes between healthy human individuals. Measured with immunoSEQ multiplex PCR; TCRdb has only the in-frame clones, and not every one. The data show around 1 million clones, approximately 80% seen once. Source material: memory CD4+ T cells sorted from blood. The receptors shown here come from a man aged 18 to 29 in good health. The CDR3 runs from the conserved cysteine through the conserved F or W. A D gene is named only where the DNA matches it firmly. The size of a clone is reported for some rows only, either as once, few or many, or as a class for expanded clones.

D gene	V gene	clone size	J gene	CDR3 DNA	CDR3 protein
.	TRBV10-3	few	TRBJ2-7	TGTGCCATCAGTGAGGGAAATGCCTACGAGCAGTACTTC	CAISEGNAYEQYF
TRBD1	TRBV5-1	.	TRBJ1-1	TGCGCCAGCAGCCCACGGACAGGGGATAACACTGAAGCTTTCTTT	CASSPRTGDNTEAFF
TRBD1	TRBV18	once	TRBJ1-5	TGTGCCAGCTCACCTGGGACAGGGGGCGTTCAGCCCCAGCATTTT	CASSPGTGGVQPQHF
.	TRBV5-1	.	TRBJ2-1	TGCGCCAGCAGCTTCGACAGCTCCTACAATGAGCAGTTCTTC	CASSFDSSYNEQFF
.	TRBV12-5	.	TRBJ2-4	TGTGCTAGTGGTTACGGGAGTTCCAAAAACATTCAGTACTTC	CASGYGSSKNIQYF
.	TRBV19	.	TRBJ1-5	TGTGCCAGTAGTATATGGAGAGAAAATCAGCCCCAGCATTTT	CASSIWRENQPQHF
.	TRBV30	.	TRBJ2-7	TGTGCCTGGAGTAATGCTAACTCCTACGAGCAGTACTTC	CAWSNANSYEQYF
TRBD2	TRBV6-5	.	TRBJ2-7	TGTGCCAGCAGTTACCGGATTCTAGCGGGCTACGAGCAGTACTTC	CASSYRILAGYEQYF
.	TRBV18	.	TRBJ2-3	TGTGCCAGCTCACCACTCGTATCCGAGCGGAGTAGCACAGATACGCAGTATTTT	CASSPLVSERSSTDTQYF
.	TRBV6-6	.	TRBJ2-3	TGTGCCAGCACTCACAGGTCCTCTAGCACAGATACGCAGTATTTT	CASTHRSSSTDTQYF
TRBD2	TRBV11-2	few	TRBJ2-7	TGTGCCAGCAGCTCATCCCTAGCGGGAGATAGGGACTTC	CASSSSLAGDRDF
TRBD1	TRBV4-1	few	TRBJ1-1	TGCGCCAGCAGCCAAGGAAGGCGGACAGGCTACACTGAAGCTTTCTTT	CASSQGRRTGYTEAFF
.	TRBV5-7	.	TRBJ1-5	TGTGCCAGCAGCTTGCCCGGCAAATTAGATGATAATCAGCCCCAGCATTTT	CASSLPGKLDDNQPQHF
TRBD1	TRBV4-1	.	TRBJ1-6	TGCGCCAGCAGCCAAGGACAGGGGGATTCACCCCTCCACTTT	CASSQGQGDSPLHF
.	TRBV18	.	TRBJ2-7	TGTGCCAGCTCACCAAACGCGGTGGCCTACGAGCAGTACTTC	CASSPNAVAYEQYF
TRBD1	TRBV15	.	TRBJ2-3	TGTGCCACCAGCCACGGACAGGGTTGGCCAGATACGCAGTATTTT	CATSHGQGWPDTQYF
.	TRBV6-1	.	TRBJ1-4	TGTGCCAGCAGTGTCGGGGCGGGTGAAAAACTGTTTTTT	CASSVGAGEKLFF
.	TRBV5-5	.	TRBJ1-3	TGTGCCAGCAGCCCGATGGACACGGCACACACCATATATTTT	CASSPMDTAHTIYF
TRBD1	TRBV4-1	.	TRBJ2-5	TGCGCCAGCAGCCAGGCTGGGACAGGCCAAGAGACCCAGTACTTC	CASSQAGTGQETQYF
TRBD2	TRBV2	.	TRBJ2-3	TGTGCCAGCCAACTAGCGGGGGGGCTGGATACGCAGTATTTT	CASQLAGGLDTQYF
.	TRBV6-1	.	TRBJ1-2	TGTGCCAGCACCCAAACACGAGTCTATGGCTACACCTTC	CASTQTRVYGYTF
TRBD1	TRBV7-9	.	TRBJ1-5	TGTGCCAGCAGCTCTAAGGGACAGGGAAATCAGCCCCAGCATTTT	CASSSKGQGNQPQHF
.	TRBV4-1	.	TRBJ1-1	TGCGCCAGCAGCCAAGAAAAGCTGGAGACCACTGAAGCTTTCTTT	CASSQEKLETTEAFF